The T cell receptor beta chain described here comes from a study of T cells in Graves' hyperthyroidism and ophthalmopathy. About the study: Blood from the periphery was taken at initial diagnosis, before any treatment.

Many counts were recorded for this clonotype. Antigen specificity is unknown. CDR3 size: 15 residues. CDR1 is SGHVS and CDR2 is FQNEAQ in the germline V gene. V dropped 1 base and J dropped 0 bases, with 7 bases sitting between them. General study points: Most thyroid clonotypes that were expanded above 0.001 also turned up in blood. Ophthalmopathy cases were set apart from stable hyperthyroidism by a 13 V-J model.

Researchers amplified the TCR beta CDR3 regions from RNA transcripts. The HTBI primer set drove a first-round RT-PCR of the TCR CDR3. TCRdb re-derived calls from the multiplex PCR reads in MiXCR, one entry per CDR3 protein. This sample has around 340,000 distinct CDR3 sequences, with 18% found just once. This clonotype originated in a woman between 40 and 55 years old with Graves' ophthalmopathy. The J gene is TRBJ1-5, the V gene TRBV7-8; D unresolved. The sample comprised blood. The CDR3 loop reads CASSLVSASNQPQHF. DNA for the CDR3: TGTGCCAGCAGCTTAGTATCAGCTAGCAATCAGCCCCAGCATTTT.